This entry features one TCR beta chain sequence. The antigen is undetermined. These data come from a study of radiation and T cells in renal cell carcinoma. Profiling relied on immunoSEQ multiplex PCR, and the TCRdb table lists in-frame clones only, not all of them. The table records around 95,000 clones, approximately 82% of them present only once. General study findings and limits: From baseline, blood top tumor clonotypes peaked at 2 weeks post-radiation. Baseline intratumoral clonotype presence is unknown without pretreatment biopsies.

Time point denoted: blood 4 weeks post-SBRT, at nephrectomy. Indicated treatment: 15 Gy SBRT to primary tumor, nephrectomy 4 weeks later. Serial blood draws occurred at baseline and 2 and 4 weeks post-SBRT. This renal cell carcinoma was of the clear cell type. This CDR3 is 15 amino acids long. V gave up 5 bases and J gave up 2 bases, with 16 bases separating them. Germline V gene data show CDR1 as LNHDA and CDR2 as SQIVND (reference sequence). This TCR was recovered from a man aged 55 to 70 with renal cell carcinoma. Specimen: blood, collected from a patient whose treatment included radiotherapy and nephrectomy. The rearrangement links TRBV19 to TRBJ2-7; D is undetermined. CDR3 in amino acids: CASSSRRGPAYEQYF. In nucleotides, the CDR3 is TGTGCCAGTAGTTCTCGAAGAGGACCCGCCTACGAGCAGTACTTC. Complete variable domain (other parts from reference TRBV19 and TRBJ2-7): DGGITQSPKYLFRKEGQNVTLSCEQNLNHDAMYWYRQDPGQGLRLIYYSQIVNDFQKGDIAEGYSVSREKKESFPLTVTSAQKNPTAFYLCASSSRRGPAYEQYFGPGTRLTVT.